The rows below give T cell receptor beta chains drawn from one sample of a study of CD8 T cells in Susac syndrome. A single record per CDR3 protein comes from TCRdb applying MiXCR to the immunoSEQ multiplex PCR reads. The data contain hundreds of thousands of distinct CDR3 sequences, about 82% of them singletons. The sample comprised CD8+ T cells from PBMCs. The source is a human donor with multiple sclerosis. Both conserved end residues are part of each CDR3. Fields, in order: D gene, J gene, CDR3 length, clone size, V gene, CDR3 DNA, CDR3 protein. The D gene is left open where the match is weak. Rows may omit the clone size; those that give it use once, few, many or a size class.

d_gene: TRBD2
j_gene: TRBJ2-1
len: 16
abundance: few
v_gene: TRBV5-4
CDR3nt: TGTGCCAGCAGCTTACTACTAGCGGGAGGCCGTGATGAGCAGTTCTTC
CDR3aa: CASSLLLAGGRDEQFF

d_gene: TRBD2
j_gene: TRBJ2-1
len: 18
abundance: .
v_gene: TRBV3-1
CDR3nt: TGTGCCAGCAGCCAAGAGTACCCGGGGACTAGCGGGAGCAATGAGCAGTTCTTC
CDR3aa: CASSQEYPGTSGSNEQFF

d_gene: .
j_gene: TRBJ1-6
len: 13
abundance: .
v_gene: TRBV30
CDR3nt: TGTGCCTGGAGTGTAAACCGGGATTCACCCCTCCACTTT
CDR3aa: CAWSVNRDSPLHF

d_gene: TRBD2
j_gene: TRBJ2-1
len: 15
abundance: .
v_gene: TRBV6-6
CDR3nt: TGTGCCAGCAGTTACTCTAGCGGGAGCGGCAATGAGCAGTTCTTC
CDR3aa: CASSYSSGSGNEQFF

d_gene: .
j_gene: TRBJ2-7
len: 13
abundance: .
v_gene: TRBV27
CDR3nt: TGTGCCAGCAGTTTGACTCAAACCTACGAGCAGTACTTC
CDR3aa: CASSLTQTYEQYF

d_gene: .
j_gene: TRBJ2-3
len: 16
abundance: .
v_gene: TRBV20-1
CDR3nt: TGCAGTGCCTCACAAAAGCGGCTAGCGAGCACAGATACGCAGTATTTT
CDR3aa: CSASQKRLASTDTQYF

d_gene: TRBD2
j_gene: TRBJ2-2
len: 19
abundance: few
v_gene: TRBV9
CDR3nt: TGTGCCAGCAGCGGAGACCCGACCGGACTAGCCGGAAACACCGGGGAGCTGTTTTTT
CDR3aa: CASSGDPTGLAGNTGELFF

d_gene: .
j_gene: TRBJ2-1
len: 11
abundance: .
v_gene: TRBV20-1
CDR3nt: TGCAGTGCTAGGGTGGGAAATGAGCAGTTCTTC
CDR3aa: CSARVGNEQFF

d_gene: .
j_gene: TRBJ2-7
len: 16
abundance: .
v_gene: TRBV15
CDR3nt: TGTGCCACCAGCAGGAGGGGACCTGGACCCCTTTCCGAGCAGTACTTC
CDR3aa: CATSRRGPGPLSEQYF

d_gene: TRBD2
j_gene: TRBJ2-1
len: 15
abundance: few
v_gene: TRBV24-1
CDR3nt: TGTGCCACCAGTGGGGGGGGGAGCTCCTACAATGAGCAGTTCTTC
CDR3aa: CATSGGGSSYNEQFF

d_gene: .
j_gene: TRBJ1-1
len: 14
abundance: .
v_gene: TRBV7-9
CDR3nt: TGTGCCAGCAGCGGAGTACAGGGTTGGACTGAAGCTTTCTTT
CDR3aa: CASSGVQGWTEAFF

d_gene: .
j_gene: TRBJ1-3
len: 16
abundance: .
v_gene: TRBV12-3/TRBV12-4
CDR3nt: TGTGCCAGCAGTTTGCCTTCGGGGCGCTCTGGAAACACCATATATTTT
CDR3aa: CASSLPSGRSGNTIYF

d_gene: TRBD2
j_gene: TRBJ2-1
len: 15
abundance: .
v_gene: TRBV27
CDR3nt: TGTGCCAGCAGTTCCGGGACTAGCGGGAGTCGGAAGCAGTTCTTC
CDR3aa: CASSSGTSGSRKQFF

d_gene: .
j_gene: TRBJ1-5
len: 14
abundance: .
v_gene: TRBV12-3/TRBV12-4
CDR3nt: TGTGCCAGCAGTTCGGGACCGCTCAATCAGCCCCAGCATTTT
CDR3aa: CASSSGPLNQPQHF

d_gene: TRBD2
j_gene: TRBJ2-5
len: 15
abundance: few
v_gene: TRBV12-3/TRBV12-4
CDR3nt: TGTGCCAGCAGCTGGGGACTAGCGGCGCAAGAGACCCAGTACTTC
CDR3aa: CASSWGLAAQETQYF

d_gene: TRBD1
j_gene: TRBJ1-2
len: 17
abundance: .
v_gene: TRBV9
CDR3nt: TGTGCCAGCAGCGGAGGTGGGGGACAGGGGCCTTATGATGGCTACACCTTC
CDR3aa: CASSGGGGQGPYDGYTF

d_gene: TRBD2
j_gene: TRBJ2-3
len: 17
abundance: few
v_gene: TRBV28
CDR3nt: TGTGCCAGCAGTTTATTTGCTAGCGGGATGCGAACAGATACGCAGTATTTT
CDR3aa: CASSLFASGMRTDTQYF

d_gene: TRBD1
j_gene: TRBJ2-5
len: 16
abundance: .
v_gene: TRBV3-1
CDR3nt: TGTGCCAGCAGCCTACCCGGGACAGAAACCCAAGAGACCCAGTACTTC
CDR3aa: CASSLPGTETQETQYF

d_gene: .
j_gene: TRBJ1-1
len: 15
abundance: .
v_gene: TRBV7-9
CDR3nt: TGTGCCAGCAGCCGTCCGGGGCAGGGGAACACTGAAGCTTTCTTT
CDR3aa: CASSRPGQGNTEAFF

d_gene: .
j_gene: TRBJ2-3
len: 15
abundance: .
v_gene: TRBV28
CDR3nt: TGTGCCAGCAGTTTTGTTTGGACAGCCACAGATACGCAGTATTTT
CDR3aa: CASSFVWTATDTQYF

d_gene: .
j_gene: TRBJ1-4
len: 11
abundance: .
v_gene: TRBV20-1
CDR3nt: TGCAGTGCTAGAGATTATGAAAAACTGTTTTTT
CDR3aa: CSARDYEKLFF

d_gene: TRBD2
j_gene: TRBJ2-1
len: 16
abundance: .
v_gene: TRBV27
CDR3nt: TGTGCCAGCAGTCGAACGGCGGGACTAGGTAAAAATGAGCAGTTCTTC
CDR3aa: CASSRTAGLGKNEQFF

d_gene: .
j_gene: TRBJ2-7
len: 14
abundance: .
v_gene: TRBV12-3/TRBV12-4
CDR3nt: TGTGCCAGCAGTTTTGGTGCAGAGCACTACGAGCAGTACTTC
CDR3aa: CASSFGAEHYEQYF

d_gene: TRBD2
j_gene: TRBJ2-1
len: 17
abundance: once
v_gene: TRBV7-2
CDR3nt: TGTGCCAGCAGCTTAAATGCCCTGGCGGGAGGTGCCAATGAGCAGTTCTTC
CDR3aa: CASSLNALAGGANEQFF

d_gene: TRBD1
j_gene: TRBJ1-1
len: 15
abundance: .
v_gene: TRBV28
CDR3nt: TGTGCCAGCAGTTTATACCTGACAGGGAGCACTGAAGCTTTCTTT
CDR3aa: CASSLYLTGSTEAFF

d_gene: TRBD1
j_gene: TRBJ2-7
len: 14
abundance: .
v_gene: TRBV12-3/TRBV12-4
CDR3nt: TGTGCCAGCACTCAGGGACAGGGGGCCTACGAGCAGTACTTC
CDR3aa: CASTQGQGAYEQYF

d_gene: TRBD2
j_gene: TRBJ2-1
len: 17
abundance: .
v_gene: TRBV29-1
CDR3nt: TGCAGCGTTGAAGGGCTAGCGGGAGGAAGGGGCTACAATGAGCAGTTCTTC
CDR3aa: CSVEGLAGGRGYNEQFF

d_gene: TRBD1
j_gene: TRBJ2-7
len: 15
abundance: .
v_gene: TRBV11-2
CDR3nt: TGTGCCGGCAGCTTGACAGGGGAAGGCTCCTACGAGCAGTACTTC
CDR3aa: CAGSLTGEGSYEQYF

d_gene: TRBD1
j_gene: TRBJ2-7
len: 15
abundance: few
v_gene: TRBV13
CDR3nt: TGTGCCAGCAGCTTAGTGGGGACAGGGCCCTACGAGCAGTACTTC
CDR3aa: CASSLVGTGPYEQYF

d_gene: .
j_gene: TRBJ2-7
len: 11
abundance: .
v_gene: TRBV7-9
CDR3nt: TGTGCCAGCAGCACCCGGAACGAGCAGCACTTC
CDR3aa: CASSTRNEQHF

d_gene: .
j_gene: TRBJ2-1
len: 15
abundance: .
v_gene: TRBV6-5
CDR3nt: TGTGCCAGCAGTTACGCTAGCGTATCCTACAATGAGCAGTTCTTC
CDR3aa: CASSYASVSYNEQFF

d_gene: TRBD2
j_gene: TRBJ2-3
len: 16
abundance: .
v_gene: TRBV7-3
CDR3nt: TGTGCCAGCAGCTTAAGTCCAGCGGGAGTTCCAGATACGCAGTATTTT
CDR3aa: CASSLSPAGVPDTQYF

d_gene: .
j_gene: TRBJ1-2
len: 13
abundance: .
v_gene: TRBV27
CDR3nt: TGTGCCAGCAGTGTGGCACCAATCTATGGCTACACCTTC
CDR3aa: CASSVAPIYGYTF

d_gene: .
j_gene: TRBJ2-1
len: 12
abundance: .
v_gene: TRBV13
CDR3nt: TGTGCCAGCAGCTTAGTCCCAGGTGAGCAGTTCTTC
CDR3aa: CASSLVPGEQFF

d_gene: TRBD1
j_gene: TRBJ1-3
len: 13
abundance: .
v_gene: TRBV25-1
CDR3nt: TGTGCCAGCAGTTGGACAGGGGGAAACACCATATATTTT
CDR3aa: CASSWTGGNTIYF

d_gene: .
j_gene: TRBJ2-7
len: 14
abundance: .
v_gene: TRBV16
CDR3nt: TGTGCCAGCAGCCAAGGGACATTCGCCTACGAGCAGTACTTC
CDR3aa: CASSQGTFAYEQYF

d_gene: .
j_gene: TRBJ1-1
len: 15
abundance: once
v_gene: TRBV7-9
CDR3nt: TGTGCCAGCAGCTTAGTCACGGGGGGCCGGGGTGAAGCTTTCTTT
CDR3aa: CASSLVTGGRGEAFF

d_gene: .
j_gene: TRBJ2-1
len: 14
abundance: .
v_gene: TRBV19
CDR3nt: TGTGCCAGTAGCCGGGACCCGCTTGTAAATGAGCAGTTCTTC
CDR3aa: CASSRDPLVNEQFF

d_gene: TRBD1
j_gene: TRBJ1-2
len: 14
abundance: .
v_gene: TRBV27
CDR3nt: TGTGCCAGCAAATCGACAGGGAAGCACTATGGCTACACCTTC
CDR3aa: CASKSTGKHYGYTF

d_gene: TRBD1
j_gene: TRBJ2-1
len: 14
abundance: .
v_gene: TRBV19
CDR3nt: TGTGCCAGTAGTATCTCCATCAGGGGGAATGAGCAGTTCTTC
CDR3aa: CASSISIRGNEQFF

d_gene: .
j_gene: TRBJ2-3
len: 15
abundance: .
v_gene: TRBV9
CDR3nt: TGTGCCAGCAGCGTAGGGAGGGCCGGCACAGATACGCAGTATTTT
CDR3aa: CASSVGRAGTDTQYF

d_gene: TRBD1
j_gene: TRBJ1-2
len: 12
abundance: .
v_gene: TRBV2
CDR3nt: TGTGCCAGCGACAGGGGAGGCTATGGCTACACCTTC
CDR3aa: CASDRGGYGYTF